In its sample, the clone carrying this T cell receptor (beta chain) was seen many times. Its cognate antigen is unknown. The sample comes from a study of neurological immune-mediated disorders. General study findings and limits: The greatest degree of TCR clonal expansion was observed in HTLV-1-associated myelopathy, with the lowest in multiple sclerosis, below that of healthy controls.

Described time point: longitudinal time-point 3. Volunteers from a blood bank in Maryland, USA, constituted the healthy controls. The CDR3 spans 15 residues. The ends lost 1 base at V and 4 bases at J; junction bases unmatched: 2. Germline V gene lookup returns CDR1 MNHNS and CDR2 SASEGT. Synthesis of cDNA used 5'RACE (with 10-nucleotide random UMIs). TCRdb independently ran MiXCR on the 5' RACE reads; one entry per CDR3 protein. The data hold about 53,000 distinct CDR3 sequences, with 6.5% to 8.5% observed a single time. The TCR comes from a middle-aged woman in good health. Sequenced sample: PBMCs. The V call is TRBV6-1, the J call TRBJ1-5, with 9 nucleotides matching TRBD1. DNA of the CDR3: TGTGCCAGCAGTGAAGGGGGGACAGGGAATCAGCCCCAGCATTTT. Its protein product is CASSEGGTGNQPQHF.